This T cell receptor (beta chain) comes out of a study of blood T cell repertoires in COVID-19. Study at large: Specimens from acute and convalescent COVID-19 originated in the United States, Italy and Spain. Sample material is recorded as cDNA or gDNA derived from T cells, B-cell-depleted T cells, or PBMCs.

V lost 5 bases to trimming and J lost 0 bases, with 7 bases between them. The CDR3 contains 13 residues. Germline CDR1 reads KGHSH; CDR2 reads LQKENI. In the authors' workflow: Reference gene primer amplification yielded estimated nucleated cell counts. Measured with immunoSEQ multiplex PCR; TCRdb has only the in-frame clones, and not every one. V and J calls and clone size are given by that table; D and trimming were obtained from the DNA. The table has roughly 260,000 clones, about nine tenths seen once. What was sequenced was PBMCs or T cells enriched from blood (not recorded which). The rearrangement uses TRBV18 and TRBJ1-2; D is unresolved. This clonotype originated in a human donor in a cohort exposed to, infected with or recovered from COVID-19 (not recorded which). The donor label of this sample is uncertain. The CDR3 sequence: CASSEDTNYGYTF. The DNA of the CDR3 is TGTGCCAGCTCAGAAGACACTAACTATGGCTACACCTTC.